This T cell receptor beta chain was sequenced for a study of cytomegalovirus exposure and HLA in healthy donors. Whole-study findings and limits: In a later analysis, at a false discovery rate of 0.05, over 15,000 TCR beta sequences matched HLA alleles. A likely sequencing artifact accounted for one observed cluster of highly shared sequence variants.

Although they were nominally healthy when sampled, donors likely had unrecorded immune exposures. About this clone itself: What it binds is unknown.

The PCR ran on 60 Vbeta and 13 Jbeta primers. Here immunoSEQ multiplex PCR was the method, and the copy in TCRdb shows in-frame clones only, minus some. This table holds roughly 150,000 clones, roughly three quarters found once. Source material: PBMCs. The sequence derives from a man aged 25-45 years in good health and CMV-seronegative.

The CDR3 DNA is TGCGCCAGCAGTGGACAGGGGAACACTGAAGCTTTCTTT. Protein sequence: CASSGQGNTEAFF. The chain has TRBV10-1 and TRBJ1-1; 7 nucleotides align to TRBD1. Per the germline V gene, CDR1 is WNHNN and CDR2 is SYGVQD (reference sequence). The CDR3 extends over 13 amino acids. J lost 1 base, V lost 4 bases, and 0 bases had no gene match.